This TCR beta chain was recovered during a study of brain T cells in children with intractable seizures. With regard to this clone: Its specificity is not known.

Surgery cases with the highest brain T cell transcript signatures were chosen for sequencing. Patients received at least one anti-epileptic drug before surgery. Study outcomes and limitations: Viral specificity was inferred only from CDR3 similarity; HCMV serostatus was unknown.

Germline assignment: CDR1 MNHEY and CDR2 SMNVEV (reference sequence). CDR3 length: 14 amino acids. V dropped 8 bases and J dropped 6; count of bases not matched to a gene: 9. Here immunoSEQ multiplex PCR was the method, and the copy in TCRdb shows in-frame clones only, minus some. The sample records 110,000 or so clones, roughly 92% being singletons. This receptor was identified in a boy younger than two with hemimegalencephaly and intractable seizures. This specimen was peripheral blood, taken at surgery. The chain links TRBV27 to TRBJ2-5; 10 positions agree with TRBD2. The CDR3 DNA is TGTGCCAGCGGCTCTAGCGGGAGTGTTAAGACCCAGTACTTC. It codes for CASGSSGSVKTQYF.